This T cell receptor (beta chain) was identified during a study of blood T cell repertoires in COVID-19. Across the whole study: Italy, Spain and the United States were the sources of the convalescent and acute COVID-19 samples. From T cells, B-cell-depleted T cells, or PBMCs came the material, which was cDNA or gDNA.

From germline, CDR1 is SGHDN and CDR2 FVKESK. This CDR3 region has 14 residues. V was clipped by 2 bases and J by 5 bases, with 13 bases between them. Authors' analysis steps: Reference gene primers were amplified, and this amplification served to estimate nucleated cell counts. Data came from immunoSEQ multiplex PCR; TCRdb stores just in-frame clones and leaves some out. Clone size and V and J calls were adopted from that table, with D and trimming inferred from the DNA. In the table there are over 85,000 clones, 80% to 90% of which are singletons. The receptor was isolated from a man in his forties or fifties with active or convalescent COVID-19. Sequenced material: peripheral blood. The chain recombines TRBV14 with TRBJ2-7; TRBD1 might be the D (5 bases). The CDR3 sequence is CASSQPYQGHEQYF. The CDR3 bases are TGTGCCAGCAGCCAACCATACCAGGGCCACGAGCAGTACTTC.